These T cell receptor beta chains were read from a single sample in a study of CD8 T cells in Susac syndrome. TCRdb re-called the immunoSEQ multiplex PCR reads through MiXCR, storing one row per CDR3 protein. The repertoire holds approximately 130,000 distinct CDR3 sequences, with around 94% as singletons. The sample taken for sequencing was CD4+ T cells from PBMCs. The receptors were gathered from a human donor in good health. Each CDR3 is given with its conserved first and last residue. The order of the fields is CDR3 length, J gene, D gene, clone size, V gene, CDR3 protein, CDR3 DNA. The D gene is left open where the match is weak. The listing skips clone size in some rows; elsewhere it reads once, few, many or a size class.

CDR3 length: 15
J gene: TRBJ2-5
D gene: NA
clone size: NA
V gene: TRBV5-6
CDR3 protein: CASSWGYPSQETQYF
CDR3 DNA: TGTGCCAGCAGCTGGGGCTACCCATCCCAAGAGACCCAGTACTTC

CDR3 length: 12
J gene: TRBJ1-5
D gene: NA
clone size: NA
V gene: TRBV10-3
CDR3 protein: CAHSGEGQPQHF
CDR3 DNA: TGTGCCCACTCAGGGGAGGGCCAGCCCCAGCATTTT

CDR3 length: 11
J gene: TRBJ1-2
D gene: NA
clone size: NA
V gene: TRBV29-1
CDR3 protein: CSVSNIGGYTF
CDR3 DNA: TGCAGCGTTTCAAACATCGGGGGCTACACCTTC

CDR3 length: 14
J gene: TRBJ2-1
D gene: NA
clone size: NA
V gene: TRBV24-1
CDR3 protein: CATSDDRTYNEQFF
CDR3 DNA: TGTGCCACCAGTGACGACAGGACCTACAATGAGCAGTTCTTC

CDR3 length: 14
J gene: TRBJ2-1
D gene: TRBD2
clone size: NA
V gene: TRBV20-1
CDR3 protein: CSAPPAGAINEQFF
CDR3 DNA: TGCAGTGCCCCACCTGCGGGAGCAATCAATGAGCAGTTCTTC

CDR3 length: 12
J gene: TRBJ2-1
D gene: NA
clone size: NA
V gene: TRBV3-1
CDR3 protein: CASSQDDGEQFF
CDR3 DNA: TGTGCCAGCAGCCAAGATGACGGTGAGCAGTTCTTC

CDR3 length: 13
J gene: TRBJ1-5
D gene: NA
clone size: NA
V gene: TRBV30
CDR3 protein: CAWSVGDAQPQHF
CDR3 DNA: TGTGCCTGGAGTGTAGGGGACGCTCAGCCCCAGCATTTT

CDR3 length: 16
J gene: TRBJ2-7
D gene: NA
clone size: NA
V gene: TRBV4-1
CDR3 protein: CASSQELGTDAYEQYF
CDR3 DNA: TGCGCCAGCAGCCAAGAGTTGGGGACCGACGCCTACGAGCAGTACTTC

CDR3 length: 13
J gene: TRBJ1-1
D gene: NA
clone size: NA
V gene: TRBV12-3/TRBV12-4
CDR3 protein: CASSLKGITEAFF
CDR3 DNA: TGTGCCAGCAGTTTGAAGGGGATCACTGAAGCTTTCTTT

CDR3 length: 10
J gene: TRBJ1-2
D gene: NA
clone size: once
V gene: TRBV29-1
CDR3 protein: CSVSNRGYTF
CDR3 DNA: TGCAGCGTTAGTAACCGTGGCTACACCTTC

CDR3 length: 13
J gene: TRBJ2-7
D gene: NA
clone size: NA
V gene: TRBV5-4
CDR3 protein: CASSREAAYEQYF
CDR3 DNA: TGTGCCAGCAGCAGGGAGGCGGCCTACGAGCAGTACTTC

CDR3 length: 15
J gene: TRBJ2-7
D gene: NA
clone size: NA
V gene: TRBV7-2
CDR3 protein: CASSLEVVSSYEQYF
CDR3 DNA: TGTGCCAGCAGCTTAGAAGTTGTCAGCTCCTACGAGCAGTACTTC

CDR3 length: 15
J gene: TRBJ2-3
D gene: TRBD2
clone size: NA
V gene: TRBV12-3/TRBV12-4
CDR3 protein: CASSTPGLGTDTQYF
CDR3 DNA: TGTGCCAGCAGTACCCCGGGACTAGGCACAGATACGCAGTATTTT

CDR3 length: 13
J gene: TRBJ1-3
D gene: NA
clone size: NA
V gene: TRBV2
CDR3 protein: CASKGGAGNTIYF
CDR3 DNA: TGTGCCAGCAAAGGGGGGGCTGGAAACACCATATATTTT

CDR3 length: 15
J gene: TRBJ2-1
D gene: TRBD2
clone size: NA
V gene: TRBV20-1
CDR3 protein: CSARDRVAGINEQFF
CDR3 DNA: TGCAGTGCTAGAGATAGGGTAGCGGGGATCAATGAGCAGTTCTTC

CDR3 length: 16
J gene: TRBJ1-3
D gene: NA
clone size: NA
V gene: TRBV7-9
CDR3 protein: CASSFPQGRPGNTIYF
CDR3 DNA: TGTGCCAGCAGCTTTCCCCAGGGACGTCCTGGAAACACCATATATTTT

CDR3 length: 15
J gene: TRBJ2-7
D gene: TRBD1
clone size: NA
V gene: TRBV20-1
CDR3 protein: CSARSQDRGIYEQYF
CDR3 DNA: TGCAGTGCTAGAAGCCAGGACAGGGGCATCTACGAGCAGTACTTC

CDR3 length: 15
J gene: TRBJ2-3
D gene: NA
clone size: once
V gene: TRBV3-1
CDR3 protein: CASSLTGRGGDTQYF
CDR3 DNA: TGTGCCAGCAGCCTAACAGGGCGAGGTGGAGATACGCAGTATTTT

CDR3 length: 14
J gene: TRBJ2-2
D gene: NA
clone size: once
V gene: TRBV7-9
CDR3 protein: CASSGLNYTGELFF
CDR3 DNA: TGTGCCAGCAGCGGACTAAATTACACCGGGGAGCTGTTTTTT

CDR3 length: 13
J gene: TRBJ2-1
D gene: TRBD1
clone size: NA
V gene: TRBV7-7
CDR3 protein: CASSRTGDNEQFF
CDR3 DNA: TGTGCTAGCAGCAGGACAGGGGACAATGAGCAGTTCTTC

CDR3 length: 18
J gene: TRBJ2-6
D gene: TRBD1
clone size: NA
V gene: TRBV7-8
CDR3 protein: CASSLYRGVVLGANVLTF
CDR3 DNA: TGTGCCAGCAGCTTATACAGGGGTGTCGTTCTTGGGGCCAACGTCCTGACTTTC

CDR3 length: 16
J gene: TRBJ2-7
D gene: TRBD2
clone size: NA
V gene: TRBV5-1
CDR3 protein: CASSPGLAQPSYEQYF
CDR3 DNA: TGCGCCAGCAGCCCCGGACTAGCGCAACCATCCTACGAGCAGTACTTC

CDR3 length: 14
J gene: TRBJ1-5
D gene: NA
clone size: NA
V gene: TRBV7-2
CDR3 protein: CASSSYRVEQPQHF
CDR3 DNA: TGTGCCAGCAGCTCCTACAGGGTTGAACAGCCCCAGCATTTT

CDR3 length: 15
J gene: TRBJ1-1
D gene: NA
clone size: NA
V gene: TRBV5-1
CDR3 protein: CASSFADRLNTEAFF
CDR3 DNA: TGCGCCAGCAGCTTCGCGGACAGACTGAACACTGAAGCTTTCTTT

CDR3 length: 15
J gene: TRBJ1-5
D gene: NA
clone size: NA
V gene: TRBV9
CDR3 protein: CASSVQGLSNQPQHF
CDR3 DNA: TGTGCCAGCAGCGTGCAGGGGTTGAGCAATCAGCCCCAGCATTTT

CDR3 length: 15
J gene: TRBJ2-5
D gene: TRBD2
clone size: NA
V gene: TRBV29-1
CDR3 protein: CSVEDLAGIQETQYF
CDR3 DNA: TGCAGCGTTGAAGATCTAGCGGGTATACAAGAGACCCAGTACTTC

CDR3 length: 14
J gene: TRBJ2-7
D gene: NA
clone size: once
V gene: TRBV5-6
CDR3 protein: CASSLARGTYEQYF
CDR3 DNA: TGTGCCAGCAGCTTGGCCAGGGGAACCTACGAGCAGTACTTC

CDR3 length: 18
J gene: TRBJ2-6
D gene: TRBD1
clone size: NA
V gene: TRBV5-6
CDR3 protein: CASSFEGTGFSGANVLTF
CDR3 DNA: TGTGCCAGCAGCTTTGAGGGGACAGGGTTTTCTGGGGCCAACGTCCTGACTTTC

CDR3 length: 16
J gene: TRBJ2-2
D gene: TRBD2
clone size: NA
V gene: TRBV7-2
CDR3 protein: CASSLGFLAGAGELFF
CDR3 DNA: TGTGCCAGCAGCTTAGGTTTTCTAGCGGGAGCCGGGGAGCTGTTTTTT

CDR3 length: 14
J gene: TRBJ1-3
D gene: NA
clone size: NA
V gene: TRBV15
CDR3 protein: CATPGLLGGNTIYF
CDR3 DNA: TGTGCCACCCCGGGTTTGCTGGGTGGAAACACCATATATTTT

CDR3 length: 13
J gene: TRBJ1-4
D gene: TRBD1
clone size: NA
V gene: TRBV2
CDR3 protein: CASRQGQGEKLFF
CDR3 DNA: TGTGCCAGCAGACAGGGACAGGGGGAAAAACTGTTTTTT

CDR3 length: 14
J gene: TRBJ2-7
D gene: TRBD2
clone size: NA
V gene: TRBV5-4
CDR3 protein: CASSREGRVDEQYF
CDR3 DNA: TGTGCCAGCAGCCGGGAGGGCCGGGTCGACGAGCAGTACTTC

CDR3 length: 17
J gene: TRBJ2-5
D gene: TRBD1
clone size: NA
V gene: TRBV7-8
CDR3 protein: CASYGLGDRGTQETQYF
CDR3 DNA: TGTGCCAGCTACGGTTTGGGAGACAGGGGGACCCAAGAGACCCAGTACTTC

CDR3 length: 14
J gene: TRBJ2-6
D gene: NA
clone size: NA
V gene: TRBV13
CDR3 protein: CASRRAPGANVLTF
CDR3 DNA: TGTGCCAGCAGACGAGCCCCCGGGGCCAACGTCCTGACTTTC

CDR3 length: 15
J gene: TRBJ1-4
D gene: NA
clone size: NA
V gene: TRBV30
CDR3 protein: CAWSSDIQEWKKLFF
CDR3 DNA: TGTGCCTGGAGTAGTGATATTCAGGAATGGAAAAAACTGTTTTTT

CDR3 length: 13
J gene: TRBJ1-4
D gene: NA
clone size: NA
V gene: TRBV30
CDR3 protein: CAWSVWRDEKLFF
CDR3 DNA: TGTGCCTGGAGTGTCTGGAGGGATGAAAAACTGTTTTTT

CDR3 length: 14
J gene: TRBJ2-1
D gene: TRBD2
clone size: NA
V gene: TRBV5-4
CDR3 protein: CASSFPGTSNEQFF
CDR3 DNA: TGTGCCAGCAGCTTTCCCGGGACTAGCAATGAGCAGTTCTTC